This TCR beta chain appears in the sequencing data of a study of T cell responses to AZD1222 COVID-19 vaccine. Study outcomes and limitations: Compared with day 0, the breadth and depth of the Spike-specific TCR repertoire rose significantly after two doses of AZD1222.

Assay: immunoSEQ multiplex PCR; the TCRdb copy retains only in-frame clones and omits some. Of tens of thousands of clones in the sample, roughly nine tenths were seen once. Worth noting for this clone: Antigen specificity is unknown.

V was cut by 6 bases and J by 4 bases, with 17 bases left in between. Germline CDR1 MNHEY, CDR2 SVGAGI. This CDR3 has 15 residues. This specimen was peripheral blood, taken on day 0 of AZD1222 vaccination. The sequence was collected from an adult in good health. J is TRBJ2-3 and V is TRBV6-5; D uncertain. CDR3 loop: CASSGRHLSSDTQYF. CDR3 coding DNA: TGTGCCAGCAGCGGTAGACATCTATCGTCAGATACGCAGTATTTT.